The present entry profiles one T cell receptor beta chain with its context. Its antigen remains unidentified. Sequencing was performed with immunoSEQ multiplex PCR; in TCRdb, only in-frame clones are kept and a portion is missing. The sample lists 5,000 or so clones; approximately 70% were seen once. Tumor samples were taken before definitive surgery or chemotherapy. These data originate in a study of high-grade serous ovarian cancer treatment subgroups. The overall study: Each sample yielded on average about 7,000 unique TCR beta rearrangements from 13,000 or so reads. Whole-study results and caveats: Different patients shared almost no repertoire; same-patient tumors shared about 0.1 to 0.79.

CDR3 length: 14 residues. V trimming: 6 bases; J trimming: 13 bases; junction bases outside the gene matches: 14. Germline V lookup: CDR1 MDHEN, CDR2 SYDVKM. The sequence was collected from a human donor with high-grade serous ovarian cancer. This chain links TRBV28 with TRBJ1-4; 7 bases are shared with TRBD1. Sequenced input: tumor tissue. In nucleotides, the CDR3 is TGTGCCAGCAGCCGTTACTGGGACAGCCAAGTACTGTTTTTT. Translating gives CASSRYWDSQVLFF.